A single count supports the clone carrying this T cell receptor (beta chain). Its antigen remains unidentified. A read error may account for a junction end that differs from germline. The time point is: persistent/refractory GD, antithyroid drugs over 5 years with positive TRAb. RNA extracted from PBMCs served as the sequencing template. This entry comes from a study of regulatory T cells in long-lasting Graves disease. Study outcomes and limitations: Lower TCR diversity was seen in persistent Graves' patients than in newly diagnosed ones.

Assembly of TCR beta libraries relied on iRepertoire HTBI primers together with Arm-PCR of CDR3 regions. TCRdb passed the multiplex PCR reads through MiXCR, listing each CDR3 protein once. The sample includes roughly 430,000 distinct CDR3 sequences, 21% of them seen just once. The source was peripheral blood mononuclear cells (PBMCs), collected when the disease was refractory, from a patient treated with antithyroid drugs. The sequence was obtained from a female donor with Graves disease.

DNA of the CDR3: TGTGCCACCAGTGATGTGGGGGAAGGACACGAGCAGTACTTC. Its translation is CATSDVGEGHEQYF. J is TRBJ2-7 and V is TRBV10-3; D may be TRBD1 or TRBD2 (5 bases each). From germline, CDR1 is ENHRY and CDR2 SYGVKD. The CDR3 totals 14 residues.